The sequence of this T cell receptor (beta chain) was determined in a study of identical twins. TCRdb fed the 5' RACE reads into MiXCR, producing one record per CDR3 protein. This repertoire shows 400,000 to 550,000 distinct CDR3 sequences, about 20% found once; its top ten account for around 0.9%. This clonotype was counted a few times. Trimming removed 5 bases from V and 10 bases from J, with 23 bases in between. The germline CDR1 and CDR2 sequences are SQVTM and ANQGSEA. The CDR3 is 15 amino acids. These data were also filed under a second study, of T cells expressing NK-cell markers.

The TCR was taken from a woman between 18 and 30 years old in good health. The specimen was CD4+ T cells sorted from blood. The chain employs TRBV29-1 and TRBJ1-4; a possible D gene is TRBD1 (6 bases). The DNA for the CDR3 is TGCAGCGTTACAGGCGGCGGGGGCAAGGAAGGAAAACTGTTTTTT. Translating gives CSVTGGGGKEGKLFF.